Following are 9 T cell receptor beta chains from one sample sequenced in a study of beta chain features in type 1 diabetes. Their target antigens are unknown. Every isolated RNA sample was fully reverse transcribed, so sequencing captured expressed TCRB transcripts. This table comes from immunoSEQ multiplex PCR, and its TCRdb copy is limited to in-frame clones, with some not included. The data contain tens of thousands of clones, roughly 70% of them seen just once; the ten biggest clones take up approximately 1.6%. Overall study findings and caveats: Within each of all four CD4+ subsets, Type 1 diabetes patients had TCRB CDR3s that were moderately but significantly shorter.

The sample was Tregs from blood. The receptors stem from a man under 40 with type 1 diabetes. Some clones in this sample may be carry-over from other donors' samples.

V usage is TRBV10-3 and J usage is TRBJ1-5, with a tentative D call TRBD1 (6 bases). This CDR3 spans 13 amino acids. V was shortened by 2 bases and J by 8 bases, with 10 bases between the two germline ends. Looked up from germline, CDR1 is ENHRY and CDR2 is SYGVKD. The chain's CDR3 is CAISEGGAEPQHF. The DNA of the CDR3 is TGTGCCATCAGTGAGGGGGGCGCAGAGCCCCAGCATTTT.

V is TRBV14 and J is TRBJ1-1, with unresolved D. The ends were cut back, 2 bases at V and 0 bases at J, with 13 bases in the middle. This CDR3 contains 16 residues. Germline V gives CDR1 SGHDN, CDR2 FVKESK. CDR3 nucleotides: TGTGCCAGCAGCCAAATGTTGGGCAGTATGAACACTGAAGCTTTCTTT. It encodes CASSQMLGSMNTEAFF.

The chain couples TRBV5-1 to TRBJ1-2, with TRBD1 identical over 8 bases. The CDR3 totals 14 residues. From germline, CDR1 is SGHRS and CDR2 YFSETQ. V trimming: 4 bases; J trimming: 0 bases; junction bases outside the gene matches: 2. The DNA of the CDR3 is TGCGCCAGCAGCGTACAGGGGGCTAACTATGGCTACACCTTC. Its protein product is CASSVQGANYGYTF.

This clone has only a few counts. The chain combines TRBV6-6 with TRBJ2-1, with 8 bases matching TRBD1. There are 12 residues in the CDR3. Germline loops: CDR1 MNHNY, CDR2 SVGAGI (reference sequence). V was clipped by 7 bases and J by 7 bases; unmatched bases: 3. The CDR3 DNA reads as TGTGCCAGCACCGGACAGGGAAATGAGCAGTTCTTC. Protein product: CASTGQGNEQFF.

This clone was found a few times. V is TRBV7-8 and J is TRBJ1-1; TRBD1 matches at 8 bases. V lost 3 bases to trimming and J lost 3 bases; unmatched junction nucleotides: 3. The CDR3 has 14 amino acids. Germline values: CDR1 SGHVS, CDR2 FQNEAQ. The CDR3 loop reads CASSLADRDTEAFF. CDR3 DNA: TGTGCCAGCAGCTTGGCGGACAGGGACACTGAAGCTTTCTTT.

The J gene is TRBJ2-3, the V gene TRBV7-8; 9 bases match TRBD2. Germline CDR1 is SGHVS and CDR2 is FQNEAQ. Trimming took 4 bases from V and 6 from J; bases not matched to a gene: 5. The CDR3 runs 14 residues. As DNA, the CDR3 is TGTGCCAGCAGCTCGCGGGGGGGCTGGGATACGCAGTATTTT. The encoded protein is CASSSRGGWDTQYF.

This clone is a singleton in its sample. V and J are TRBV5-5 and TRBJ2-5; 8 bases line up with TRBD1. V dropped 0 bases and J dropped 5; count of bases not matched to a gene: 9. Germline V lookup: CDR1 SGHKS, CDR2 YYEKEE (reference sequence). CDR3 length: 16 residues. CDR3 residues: CASSLDAGGAGETQYF. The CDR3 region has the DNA TGTGCCAGCAGCTTGGATGCAGGGGGCGCAGGGGAGACCCAGTACTTC.

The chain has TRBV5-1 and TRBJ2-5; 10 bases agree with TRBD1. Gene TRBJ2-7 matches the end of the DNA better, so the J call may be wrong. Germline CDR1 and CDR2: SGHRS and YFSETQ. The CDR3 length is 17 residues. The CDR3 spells CASSLDRGAYPLYEQYF. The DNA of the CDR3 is TGCGCCAGCAGCCTGGACAGGGGGGCTTATCCCTTGTACGAGCAGTACTTC.

Here the CDR3 reads CASSSQANSYNEQFF. In DNA form, the CDR3 reads TGTGCCAGCAGCTCCCAGGCGAACTCCTACAATGAGCAGTTCTTC. This chain uses TRBV5-4 with TRBJ2-1; the D is unclear. The V gene's germline CDR1 is SGHNT and CDR2 YYREEE (reference sequence). There are 15 residues in the CDR3. V was pared by 3 bases and J by 0 bases, with 10 bases between. Looking up the rest from reference TRBV5-4 and TRBJ2-1 gives the full variable domain: ETGVTQSPTHLIKTRGQQVTLRCSSQSGHNTVSWYQQALGQGPQFIFQYYREEENGRGNFPPRFSGLQFPNYSSELNVNALELDDSALYLCASSSQANSYNEQFFGPGTRLTVL.